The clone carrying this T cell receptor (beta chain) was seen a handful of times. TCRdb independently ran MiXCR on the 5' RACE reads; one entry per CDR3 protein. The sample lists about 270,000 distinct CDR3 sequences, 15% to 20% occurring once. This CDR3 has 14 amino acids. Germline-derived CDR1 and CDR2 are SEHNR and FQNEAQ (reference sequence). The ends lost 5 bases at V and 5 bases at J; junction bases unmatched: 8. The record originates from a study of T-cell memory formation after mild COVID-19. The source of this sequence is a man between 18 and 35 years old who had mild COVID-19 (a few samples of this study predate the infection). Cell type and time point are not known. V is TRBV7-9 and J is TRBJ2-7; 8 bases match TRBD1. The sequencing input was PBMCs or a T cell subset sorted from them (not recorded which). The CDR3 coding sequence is TGTGCCAGCAGCCCGCCTCGGACAGGGAACGAGCAGTACTTC. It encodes CASSPPRTGNEQYF.